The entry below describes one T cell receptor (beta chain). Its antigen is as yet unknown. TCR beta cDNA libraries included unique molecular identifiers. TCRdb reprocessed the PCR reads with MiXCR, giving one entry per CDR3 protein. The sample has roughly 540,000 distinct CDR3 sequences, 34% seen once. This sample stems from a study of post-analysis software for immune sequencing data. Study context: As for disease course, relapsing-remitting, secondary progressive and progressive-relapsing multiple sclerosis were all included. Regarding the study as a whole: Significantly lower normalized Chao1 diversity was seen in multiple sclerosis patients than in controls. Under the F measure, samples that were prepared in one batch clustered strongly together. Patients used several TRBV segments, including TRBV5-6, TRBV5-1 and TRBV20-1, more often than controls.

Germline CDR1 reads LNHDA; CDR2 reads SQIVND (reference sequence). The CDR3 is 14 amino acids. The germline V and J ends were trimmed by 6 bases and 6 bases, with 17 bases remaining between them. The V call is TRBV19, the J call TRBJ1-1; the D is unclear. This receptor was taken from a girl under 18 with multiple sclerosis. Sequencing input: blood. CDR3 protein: CASRPGWDRAEAFF. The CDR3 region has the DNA TGTGCCAGTAGACCAGGTTGGGATAGGGCTGAAGCTTTCTTT. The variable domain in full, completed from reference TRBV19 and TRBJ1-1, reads DGGITQSPKYLFRKEGQNVTLSCEQNLNHDAMYWYRQDPGQGLRLIYYSQIVNDFQKGDIAEGYSVSREKKESFPLTVTSAQKNPTAFYLCASRPGWDRAEAFFGQGTRLTVV.